This TCR beta chain was sequenced in a study of neurological immune-mediated disorders. Healthy controls were blood bank volunteers in Maryland, USA. Source material was 2 million unsorted PBMCs, stored at -80 °C in RNAlater. This clonotype was seen just once. Germline V gene sequence: CDR1 LGHDT, CDR2 YNNKEL (reference sequence). The junction had 2 bases not matched to a gene; V was cut back by 0 bases and J by 0 bases. This CDR3 spans 15 amino acids. The cDNA was synthesized by 5'RACE incorporating 10-nucleotide random UMIs. TCRdb recomputed calls from the 5' RACE reads with MiXCR, one row per CDR3 protein. The sample lists over 65,000 distinct CDR3 sequences, about 9% occurring once.

The source is a man aged 50 to 59 in good health. Sequenced material: PBMCs. V is TRBV3-1 and J is TRBJ2-7, with 7 bases fitting TRBD2. The CDR3, as DNA: TGTGCCAGCAGCCAAGACAGGACTAGCTCCTACGAGCAGTACTTC. Its protein is CASSQDRTSSYEQYF.